This T cell receptor beta chain is from a study of T cells after yellow fever vaccination. Study summary: Libraries from low-cell-number fractions were prepared with the SMART-Seq v4 Ultra Low Input RNA kit.

This clonotype was observed a few times. TCRdb called the 5' RACE reads again in MiXCR, with one record for every CDR3 protein. The data contain 300,000 to 400,000 distinct CDR3 sequences, roughly 6.2% of them singletons. Deletions cut 6 bases from V and 5 bases from J, with 17 bases between. Germline-derived CDR1 and CDR2 are MNHNS and SASEGT. The CDR3 runs to 15 residues. The sample in question was PBMCs, obtained 5 days after the yellow fever booster vaccination. This clonotype was sampled from a man aged 25-45 years who received the YFV17D yellow fever vaccine. J is TRBJ1-5 and V is TRBV6-1, with D maybe TRBD1 (5 bases). The CDR3 is CASRLTGGGDQPQHF. CDR3 bases: TGTGCCAGCAGACTAACGGGGGGAGGAGATCAGCCCCAGCATTTT.